Described below is a single T cell receptor (beta chain) sequence and its context. As yet, its antigen is unknown. Only in-frame clones appear in the TCRdb table, and some are missing; sequencing was by immunoSEQ multiplex PCR. The data hold 50,000 to 55,000 clones, with around 89% observed a single time. The CDR3 runs 11 residues. V lost 7 bases, J lost 7 bases, and 6 bases stayed unmatched. Germline CDR1 is SQVTM and CDR2 is ANQGSEA. The data derive from a study of graft-versus-host responses after intestinal transplantation. Study context: Transplants given to recipients were multivisceral, liver-intestinal, or isolated intestinal.

Whole-study results and caveats: Where graft-donor T cell macrochimerism was present, patients had high graft-versus-host to host-versus-graft clonal ratios in allografts. Ileal or blood samples showed some GvH clones first, and such clones were also found in recipient marrow.

The chain recombines TRBV29-1 with TRBJ2-7; 8 bases match TRBD1. The receptor's source is a human donor who was the organ donor for an intestinal transplant. This specimen was unstimulated CD4+ T cells sorted from spleen or lymph node cells, taken before transplant. The CDR3 protein is CSGRTGREQYF. The CDR3 bases are TGCAGCGGGCGGACAGGGCGGGAGCAGTACTTC.